The subject of this entry is one TCR beta chain. Its matching antigen is unknown. The data originate from a study of chemoradiotherapy in HPV16-positive cancers. The assay was immunoSEQ multiplex PCR, and TCRdb's table has in-frame clones only and misses some. The sample contains fewer than 70,000 clones, more than 90% of which appear only once. The length of the CDR3 is 14 residues. Per the germline V gene, CDR1 is SGHDT and CDR2 is YYEEEE. V was clipped by 1 base and J by 4 bases, with 10 bases between them. Study results and limitations: Only a couple of HPV16-positive patients supplied the functional HPV-specificity definition.

The chain has TRBV5-6 and TRBJ2-3; tentative D call: TRBD1 (5 bases). The specimen was blood, collected from a patient who underwent chemoradiotherapy. The TCR was taken from a human donor with HPV-associated anogenital cancer. CDR3 DNA sequence: TGTGCCAGCAGCTTGAGGCAGGGCCCAGATACGCAGTATTTT. This translates into CASSLRQGPDTQYF. The complete variable domain, with remaining parts taken from reference TRBV5-6 and TRBJ2-3, reads DAGVTQSPTHLIKTRGQQVTLRCSPKSGHDTVSWYQQALGQGPQFIFQYYEEEERQRGNFPDRFSGHQFPNYSSELNVNALLLGDSALYLCASSLRQGPDTQYFGPGTRLTVL.